A selection of T cell receptor beta chains follows, all from one sample in a study of CD8 T cells in Susac syndrome. Via MiXCR, TCRdb re-called the immunoSEQ multiplex PCR reads, giving one row per CDR3 protein. The table lists 100,000 to 150,000 distinct CDR3 sequences, approximately 96% of them singletons. What was sequenced was CD4+ T cells from PBMCs. These receptors were obtained from a human donor in good health. Both conserved end residues are part of each CDR3. A D gene is named only where the DNA matches it firmly. A row's size may be missing; if present it is once, few, many or a size class.

cdr3_nt	cdr3_aa	d_call	j_call	clone_size	v_call
TGTGCCAGCAGCCAAGATAACGGACTCCAGGGAGTTTCCGGCTACACCTTC	CASSQDNGLQGVSGYTF	NA	TRBJ1-2	NA	TRBV3-1
TGTGCCAGCAGCCGGGAGGAGCCTGGGCCCCAGCATTTT	CASSREEPGPQHF	NA	TRBJ1-5	once	TRBV2
TGCAGCGTCGACGGGACCTCTTCCGGAAAACTGTTTTTT	CSVDGTSSGKLFF	NA	TRBJ1-4	NA	TRBV29-1
TGCAGTGCTAGAGATTTGGGCGGGACTAGCGGGAAAAGCTCCTACGAGCAGTACTTC	CSARDLGGTSGKSSYEQYF	TRBD2	TRBJ2-7	NA	TRBV20-1
TGTGCCAGCAGCCCCCCGGGACACCGAGTATATACGCAGTATTTT	CASSPPGHRVYTQYF	NA	TRBJ2-3	NA	TRBV7-9
TGCGCCAGCAGCTCCCTAAGCGGGAGAGGGGCAGATACGCAGTATTTT	CASSSLSGRGADTQYF	TRBD2	TRBJ2-3	NA	TRBV5-1
TGTGCCAGCTCACCCTGGACAGCGAACACCGGGGAGCTGTTTTTT	CASSPWTANTGELFF	NA	TRBJ2-2	NA	TRBV18
TGTGCCAGCATCCTGGCCGGGCAGCAAGAGACCCAGTACTTC	CASILAGQQETQYF	NA	TRBJ2-5	NA	TRBV7-9
TGTGCCTGGAGAATGGACTTTACTGAAGCTTTCTTT	CAWRMDFTEAFF	NA	TRBJ1-1	NA	TRBV30
TGTGCCAGCAGGACTGGGGCCAACGTCCTGACTTTC	CASRTGANVLTF	NA	TRBJ2-6	NA	TRBV6-5
TGTGCCAGCAGCTTAGGCAGGGGAAGCAATCAGCCCCAGCATTTT	CASSLGRGSNQPQHF	NA	TRBJ1-5	NA	TRBV11-2
TGTGCCAGTAGTAGGGTACTAGATACGCAGTATTTT	CASSRVLDTQYF	NA	TRBJ2-3	NA	TRBV19
TGCAGCGTGGAGGGTAATTCGAACGAGCAGTACTTC	CSVEGNSNEQYF	NA	TRBJ2-7	NA	TRBV29-1
TGTGCCAGCAGTCGGGACACCTACAATGAGCAGTTCTTC	CASSRDTYNEQFF	NA	TRBJ2-1	NA	TRBV2
TGTGCCAGCTCACCAGGTGGCGTCGGGTCAGATACGCAGTATTTT	CASSPGGVGSDTQYF	NA	TRBJ2-3	NA	TRBV18
TGTGCCAGCAGTCAGGGCCCGTCCTACGAGCAGTACTTC	CASSQGPSYEQYF	NA	TRBJ2-7	NA	TRBV6-6
TGTGCCAGCAGCTTAGGGAGGGAGACCCAGTACTTC	CASSLGRETQYF	NA	TRBJ2-5	NA	TRBV7-2
TGTGCCAGCACCCTAATGACAGGGCCTCGCACTGAAGCTTTCTTT	CASTLMTGPRTEAFF	TRBD1	TRBJ1-1	NA	TRBV6-6
TGTGCCAGCAGGGCCATGTCAGGTGGTAATTACGAGCAGTACTTC	CASRAMSGGNYEQYF	NA	TRBJ2-7	NA	TRBV7-9
TGTGCCAGCAGCCACCCAGGGCTAGCGGGAGTCTCAGATACGCAGTATTTT	CASSHPGLAGVSDTQYF	TRBD2	TRBJ2-3	NA	TRBV3-1
TGTGCCACCAGCAGAGAGGTTGGTATCTACGAGCAGTACTTC	CATSREVGIYEQYF	NA	TRBJ2-7	NA	TRBV15
TGTGCCTGGACCAGGGATAGCAATCAGCCCCAGCATTTT	CAWTRDSNQPQHF	NA	TRBJ1-5	NA	TRBV30
TGTGCCAGCTCACCACTCAGCGACCAGGCCCACACTGAAGCTTTCTTT	CASSPLSDQAHTEAFF	NA	TRBJ1-1	NA	TRBV18
TGTGCCAGCGGTCAACAGTCGAACACTGAAGCTTTCTTT	CASGQQSNTEAFF	NA	TRBJ1-1	NA	TRBV2
TGCAGCGTCCACTTAACCACTCCCGGCTACAATGAGCAGTTCTTC	CSVHLTTPGYNEQFF	NA	TRBJ2-1	once	TRBV29-1
TGTGCCAGCAGTGAATCTGGACAGCTAGCGGTCCGGGAGACCCAGTACTTC	CASSESGQLAVRETQYF	NA	TRBJ2-5	once	TRBV2
TGTGCCAGCAGCCAAGTGGTGTCAACCTCCTACAATGAGCAGTTCTTC	CASSQVVSTSYNEQFF	NA	TRBJ2-1	NA	TRBV3-1
TGTGCCAGCAAGGACTGGCGGCCTAATGAAAAACTGTTTTTT	CASKDWRPNEKLFF	NA	TRBJ1-4	NA	TRBV6-5
TGCAGCGGACAAGGGCGGGGGTCCTACAATGAGCAGTTCTTC	CSGQGRGSYNEQFF	TRBD2	TRBJ2-1	NA	TRBV29-1
TGCGCCAGCAGCTTGAATTTCGGGGGCCCCTACGAGCAGTACTTC	CASSLNFGGPYEQYF	NA	TRBJ2-7	NA	TRBV5-1
TGTGCCATCAGTGTGCAGGGGGGATCTGGGGCCAACGTCCTGACTTTC	CAISVQGGSGANVLTF	NA	TRBJ2-6	NA	TRBV10-3
TGTGCCAGCAGCTTAGAGGCTAGCGGGCAGTATTTT	CASSLEASGQYF	TRBD2	TRBJ2-3	NA	TRBV7-2
TGTGCCAGCAGCTTGGGACAGGGGGCCTTCGAGCAGTACTTC	CASSLGQGAFEQYF	TRBD1	TRBJ2-7	once	TRBV5-4
TGTGCCAGCAGTCGGGACCTCTCTGGAAACACCATATATTTT	CASSRDLSGNTIYF	NA	TRBJ1-3	NA	TRBV6-5
TGTGCCAGCAGCCACCGCGGACTAGCGGGGGACACCGGGGAGCTGTTTTTT	CASSHRGLAGDTGELFF	TRBD2	TRBJ2-2	NA	TRBV4-2
TGTGCCATCAGTTTCGACAGCCAAGAGACCCAGTACTTC	CAISFDSQETQYF	NA	TRBJ2-5	NA	TRBV10-3
TGTGCCAGCACCCCAGACAGACTCTATGGCTACACCTTC	CASTPDRLYGYTF	NA	TRBJ1-2	once	TRBV28
TGCGCCAGCAGCGAAAGGGACAGCCTCAATCAGCCCCAGCATTTT	CASSERDSLNQPQHF	TRBD1	TRBJ1-5	NA	TRBV5-1
TGCGCCAGCAGTGAGCGACAGGGTGGCACTGAAGCTTTCTTT	CASSERQGGTEAFF	TRBD1	TRBJ1-1	NA	TRBV10-1
TGTGCCAGCAGTTACACACCGGCGGGCGCAACTAATGAAAAACTGTTTTTT	CASSYTPAGATNEKLFF	NA	TRBJ1-4	NA	TRBV6-5
TGTGCCAGCTCACGAAGGTCCGGGGGCGGGGATGAAGCTTTCTTT	CASSRRSGGGDEAFF	NA	TRBJ1-1	NA	TRBV18
TGCAGCGCCAAGCTGAACACTGAAGCTTTCTTT	CSAKLNTEAFF	NA	TRBJ1-1	NA	TRBV29-1
TGTGCCAGCAGTACCGGGACTAGCGGGAGTTACGAGCAGTACTTC	CASSTGTSGSYEQYF	TRBD2	TRBJ2-7	NA	TRBV6-2/TRBV6-3
TGTGCCAGCACAGCCCCGAGGGACACCGGGGAGCTGTTTTTT	CASTAPRDTGELFF	NA	TRBJ2-2	NA	TRBV6-6
TGTGCCAGGACGACGGGGGCGAAAAGAAACACCATATATTTT	CARTTGAKRNTIYF	NA	TRBJ1-3	NA	TRBV2